Shown below are 7 T cell receptor beta chains from a single sample sequenced in a study of cytomegalovirus exposure and HLA in healthy donors. 60 Vbeta and 13 Jbeta primers were used in PCR. Clones were read by immunoSEQ multiplex PCR, and TCRdb kept only the in-frame ones, dropping some. The sample lists roughly 110,000 clones, roughly 76% occurring once. Sequenced sample: PBMCs. The receptor set was obtained from a man aged 18 to 29 in good health and CMV-seronegative.

This clone was counted a single time. The genes are TRBV7-2 and TRBJ2-7; perhaps TRBD1 as D (6 bases). Germline V gives CDR1 SGHTA, CDR2 FQGNSA. CDR3 length equals 15 residues. V gave up 2 bases and J gave up 2 bases, with 13 bases separating them. The CDR3 loop is CASSLSLRGPYEQYF. The CDR3, as DNA: TGTGCCAGCAGCTTATCCCTCAGGGGTCCCTACGAGCAGTACTTC.

A word on this clone: At one of its ends the junction is not consistent with the germline gene, which may arise from a read error. The chain has TRBV14 and TRBJ2-2; possibly TRBD2 for D (5 bases). Germline lookup yields CDR1 SGHDN and CDR2 FVKESK. CDR3 length equals 14 residues. The CDR3 sequence: CASRPGEPPGELFF. CDR3 DNA: TGTGCCAGCAGACCCGGGGAACCCCCCGGAGAGCTGTTTTTT.

The V call is TRBV5-6, the J call TRBJ2-3, with 9 bases aligning to TRBD2. The V gene end was trimmed by 2 bases and the J gene end by 3 bases; junction bases not matched to a gene: 1. The CDR3 runs 14 residues. Germline-derived CDR1 and CDR2 are SGHDT and YYEEEE. CDR3 sequence (DNA): TGTGCCAGCAGCTTAGGACTAGCGACAGATACGCAGTATTTT. As protein: CASSLGLATDTQYF.

Notes on this clone: Mismatch with germline at one junction end may stem from a read error. The chain carries TRBV6-1 and TRBJ1-2; 7 bases line up with TRBD1. The CDR3 is made up of 14 amino acids. Germline V gives CDR1 MNHNS, CDR2 SASEGT. CDR3 protein: CASSEGQGDYGYPF. CDR3 coding DNA: TGTGCCAGCAGTGAAGGACAGGGCGACTATGGCTACCCCTTC.

The chain recombines TRBV7-2 with TRBJ2-7, with D possibly matching TRBD1 (5 bases). This CDR3 spans 15 amino acids. Deletions cut 1 base from V and 0 bases from J, with 10 bases between. Germline V gene sequence: CDR1 SGHTA, CDR2 FQGNSA. The CDR3 sequence: CASSLGQISSYEQYF. In nucleotides, the CDR3 is TGTGCCAGCAGCTTAGGACAGATAAGCTCCTACGAGCAGTACTTC.

J is TRBJ2-7 and V is TRBV15, with 7 bases fitting TRBD1. With 5 bases clipped from V and 2 bases from J, the junction kept 6 bases outside the gene matches. Germline assignment: CDR1 LNHNV and CDR2 YYDKDF (reference sequence). The CDR3 is made up of 14 amino acids. CDR3 sequence: CATSPPGQAYEQYF. The CDR3 DNA follows: TGTGCCACCAGCCCCCCCGGACAGGCCTACGAGCAGTACTTC.

This clone was counted a few times. The gene calls are TRBV7-2 and TRBJ2-3; D is uncertain. The ends were cut back, 5 bases at V and 3 bases at J, with 6 bases in the middle. Germline CDR1 is SGHTA and CDR2 is FQGNSA. This CDR3 spans 12 amino acids. The CDR3 DNA is TGTGCCAGCAGCACCCTAACAGATACGCAGTATTTT. Protein sequence: CASSTLTDTQYF.